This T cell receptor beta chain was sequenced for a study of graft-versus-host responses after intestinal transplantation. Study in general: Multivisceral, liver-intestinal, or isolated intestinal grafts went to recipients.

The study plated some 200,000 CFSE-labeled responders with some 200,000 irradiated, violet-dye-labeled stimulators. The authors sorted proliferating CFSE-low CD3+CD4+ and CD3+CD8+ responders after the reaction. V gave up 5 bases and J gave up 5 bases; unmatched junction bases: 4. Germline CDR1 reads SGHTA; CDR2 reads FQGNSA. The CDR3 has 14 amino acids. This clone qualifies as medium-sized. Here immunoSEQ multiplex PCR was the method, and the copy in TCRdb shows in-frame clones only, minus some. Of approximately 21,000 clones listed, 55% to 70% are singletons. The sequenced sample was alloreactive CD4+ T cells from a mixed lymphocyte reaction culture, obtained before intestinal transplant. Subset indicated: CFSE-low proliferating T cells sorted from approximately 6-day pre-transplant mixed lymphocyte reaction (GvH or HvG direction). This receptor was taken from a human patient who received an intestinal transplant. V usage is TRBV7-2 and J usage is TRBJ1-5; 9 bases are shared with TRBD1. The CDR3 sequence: CASSTRQGDQPQHF. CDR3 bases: TGTGCCAGCAGCACCCGACAGGGGGATCAGCCCCAGCATTTT.